This T cell receptor beta chain was sequenced during a study of early T cells in non-severe SARS-CoV-2 infection. Study overall: Sequenced material consisted of bulk RNA (from unsorted whole blood), and chains were unpaired. Study-wide points: The VDJdb matching leaned toward anti-spike CD8 responses and overlooked private and CD4 specificities.

This clonotype was seen ten or more times. Its specificity is not known. Germline-derived CDR1 and CDR2 are MDHEN and SYDVKM. J lost 11 bases, V lost 5 bases, and 8 bases had no gene match. The CDR3 has 14 residues. Each cDNA molecule carried a unique molecular identifier. TCRdb reprocessed the 5' RACE reads with MiXCR, giving one entry per CDR3 protein. The profile shows about 56,000 distinct CDR3 sequences, about 14% of them singletons. This TCR was sampled from an adult who was a healthcare worker with PCR-confirmed SARS-CoV-2 infection or an uninfected control (not recorded which). The chain combines TRBV28 with TRBJ2-7; 14 bases fit TRBD2. The source was whole blood, collected at baseline. The CDR3 protein is CASSPGTSGRDEYF. For the CDR3, the DNA is TGTGCCAGCAGTCCCGGGACTAGCGGGAGAGATGAGTACTTC.